The 27 T cell receptor beta chains listed next were all sequenced from one sample in a study of cytomegalovirus exposure and HLA in healthy donors. The PCR used 60 Vbeta and 13 Jbeta primers. Assay used: immunoSEQ multiplex PCR; TCRdb lists only in-frame clones, some missing. Among about 130,000 clones listed, roughly 78% were seen once. Sequencing was carried out using PBMCs. The receptor set was obtained from a man aged 25-40 years in good health.

On this clone: One end of the junction fails to match germline, which may point to a read error. The chain employs TRBV7-9 and TRBJ2-7; D is possibly TRBD2 (6 bases). The CDR3 covers 16 residues. Germline V gives CDR1 SEHNR, CDR2 FQNEAQ (reference sequence). Written as DNA, the CDR3 is TGTTCCAGCAGCTTAGAGGTAGCGGCTAGCTCCTACGAGCAGTACTTC. Translated: CSSSLEVAASSYEQYF.

This rearrangement joins TRBV19 to TRBJ2-7; 9 bases agree with TRBD1. Germline V lookup: CDR1 LNHDA, CDR2 SQIVND (reference sequence). The CDR3 is made up of 15 amino acids. J was trimmed by 3 bases and V by 2 bases; bases with no gene match: 5. The CDR3 DNA is TGTGCCAGTAGTATATCGGGACAGGGCCTCTACGAGCAGTACTTC. It codes for CASSISGQGLYEQYF.

V usage is TRBV27 and J usage is TRBJ2-3; perhaps TRBD2 as D (5 bases). The CDR3 consists of 16 residues. Looked up from germline, CDR1 is MNHEY and CDR2 is SMNVEV (reference sequence). V gave up 5 bases and J gave up 5 bases, with 20 bases separating them. CDR3 in amino acids: CASSALASGSGDTQYF. CDR3 nucleotides: TGTGCCAGCAGTGCCCTCGCGAGCGGATCGGGAGATACGCAGTATTTT.

This chain connects TRBV7-6 to TRBJ1-5, with 7 bases matching TRBD1. V lost 5 bases and J lost 7; bases outside the gene matches: 5. From germline, CDR1 is SGHVS and CDR2 FNYEAQ. There are 13 residues in the CDR3. CDR3 sequence: CASSRDRAQPQHF. The CDR3 nucleotides are TGTGCCAGCAGCCGTGACAGGGCCCAGCCCCAGCATTTT.

This clone has just one count. This rearrangement joins TRBV4-1 to TRBJ2-3; TRBD2 matches at 11 bases. The germline gives CDR1 MGHRA, CDR2 YSYEKL. The CDR3 extends over 17 amino acids. The trim removed 1 base at V and 3 bases at J, leaving 6 bases unmatched. As DNA, the CDR3 is TGCGCCAGCAGCCAAGTGTCCCTAGCGGGAGGTACAGATACGCAGTATTTT. It yields the protein CASSQVSLAGGTDTQYF.

V gene TRBV5-1 combines with J gene TRBJ1-1, with unresolved D. The V and J ends lost 4 bases and 5 bases respectively, with 15 bases between them. The CDR3 is made up of 14 amino acids. The germline CDR1 and CDR2 sequences are SGHRS and YFSETQ. The CDR3 DNA reads TGCGCCAGCAGCCCGGACGAGGGAAGGACTGAAGCTTTCTTT. Amino acids: CASSPDEGRTEAFF.

V and J are TRBV6-6 and TRBJ2-7, with TRBD2 matching 9 bases. The ends lost 6 bases at V and 4 bases at J; junction bases unmatched: 13. CDR1 MNHNY and CDR2 SVGAGI come from the germline V gene (reference sequence). The CDR3 runs 16 residues. The chain's CDR3 is CASSPTAGGSGYEQYF. CDR3 in DNA: TGTGCCAGCAGCCCAACCGCGGGAGGGAGTGGGTACGAGCAGTACTTC.

The table lists this clone with a few counts. The chain uses TRBV29-1 and TRBJ1-1; 10 bases line up with TRBD1. The length of the CDR3 is 13 residues. The germline V gene has CDR1 SQVTM and CDR2 ANQGSEA. V gave up 7 bases and J gave up 4 bases; unmatched junction bases: 6. CDR3 residues: CSELRTGGTEAFF. In nucleotides, the CDR3 is TGCAGCGAACTTCGGACAGGGGGCACTGAAGCTTTCTTT.

This sequence joins TRBV9 and TRBJ2-1; D is unresolved. The CDR3 runs 13 residues. Trimming left V 0 bases short and J 6 bases short, with 7 bases between. Germline-derived CDR1 and CDR2 are SGDLS and YYNGEE. In DNA, the CDR3 is TGTGCCAGCAGCGTAGGGCATTTCAATGAGCAGTTCTTC. Translation: CASSVGHFNEQFF.

The chain carries TRBV27 and TRBJ2-1; 11 bases align to TRBD2. In germline, CDR1 is MNHEY, CDR2 SMNVEV (reference sequence). The CDR3 extends over 17 amino acids. The J segment lost 4 bases and the V segment lost 3 bases, leaving 8 bases of the junction unmatched. CDR3 sequence: CASSFSPGLAAYNEQFF. For the CDR3, the DNA is TGTGCCAGCAGTTTCTCCCCGGGACTAGCGGCGTACAATGAGCAGTTCTTC.

This clone was seen only a few times. The chain carries TRBV10-3 and TRBJ1-5; D not resolved. V was shortened by 8 bases and J by 1 base, with 15 bases between the two germline ends. The germline V gene has CDR1 ENHRY and CDR2 SYGVKD. This CDR3 has 15 residues. CDR3 amino acids: CAISTSSASNQPQHF. The CDR3 nucleotides are TGTGCCATCTCGACAAGCTCGGCCAGCAATCAGCCCCAGCATTTT.

This chain links TRBV7-9 with TRBJ2-5, with a weak D call TRBD1 (5 bases). Near its end, the DNA agrees better with TRBJ2-7, so the J call may be wrong. CDR3 length: 13 residues. Looked up from germline, CDR1 is SEHNR and CDR2 is FQNEAQ (reference sequence). The CDR3 nucleotides read TGTGCCTCTCGTGGGGCCTCCCGCTACGAGCAGTACTTC. As protein: CASRGASRYEQYF.

The CDR3 region is CASSYWGGTEAFF. For the CDR3, the DNA is TGTGCCAGCAGTTACTGGGGGGGCACTGAAGCTTTCTTT. This chain links TRBV6-5 with TRBJ1-1; the D gene is possibly TRBD1 (5 bases). From germline, CDR1 is MNHEY and CDR2 SVGAGI. This CDR3 spans 13 amino acids. Trimming took 1 base from V and 4 from J, leaving 7 bases between them.

The CDR3 DNA is TGCGCCAGCAGCCAAGTGTTCCTAGCGGGTGAGCAGTTCTTC. It specifies CASSQVFLAGEQFF. V usage is TRBV4-1 and J usage is TRBJ2-1; 8 bases match TRBD2. The V segment lost 1 base and the J segment 9 bases; nucleotides outside the gene matches: 5. The CDR3 is made up of 14 amino acids. Per germline, CDR1 MGHRA and CDR2 YSYEKL.

Concerning this clone itself: A far larger clone is a single base away, which makes a read error likely. V and J are TRBV4-3 and TRBJ2-1, with 15 bases aligning to TRBD2. The CDR3 covers 16 residues. Germline V gene sequence: CDR1 LGHNA, CDR2 YSLEER. This CDR3 reads CASSPGTSGRNNGQFF. The CDR3 DNA follows: TGCGCCAGCAGCCCCGGGACTAGCGGGAGGAACAATGGGCAGTTCTTC.

The chain links TRBV4-1 to TRBJ2-4, with a weak D call TRBD2 (5 bases). Germline V gives CDR1 MGHRA, CDR2 YSYEKL. The length of the CDR3 is 20 residues. V lost 1 base and J 0 bases, leaving 22 bases between the germline ends. The CDR3 nucleotides read TGCGCCAGCAGCCAAGCGGGAATGGACTCACACACCCTAGCCAAAAACATTCAGTACTTC. Its translation: CASSQAGMDSHTLAKNIQYF.

This sequence joins TRBV2 and TRBJ1-5, with D perhaps matching TRBD1 (6 bases). The CDR3 contains 19 residues. Per germline, CDR1 SNHLY and CDR2 FYNNEI. Trimming removed 4 bases at V and 0 bases at J, with 22 bases between. The CDR3 sequence: CASSARVTGRGNSNQPQHF. CDR3 in DNA: TGTGCCAGCAGTGCTAGAGTAACAGGGAGGGGTAATAGCAATCAGCCCCAGCATTTT.

CDR3 protein: CASSPASSGSTDTQYF. CDR3 bases: TGTGCCAGCAGTCCGGCATCCAGCGGGAGTACAGATACGCAGTATTTT. The chain is built from TRBV28 and TRBJ2-3; TRBD2 matches 8 bases. The CDR3 consists of 16 residues. V dropped 5 bases and J dropped 3; count of bases not matched to a gene: 10. Germline assignment: CDR1 MDHEN and CDR2 SYDVKM.

The rearrangement uses TRBV6-1 and TRBJ2-1; 9 bases fit TRBD2. The CDR3 loop spans 13 amino acids. J lost 8 bases, V lost 7 bases, and 6 bases had no gene match. Per germline, CDR1 MNHNS and CDR2 SASEGT. The CDR3 bases are TGTGCCAGCACACTAGCGGGCCCGCATGAGCAGTTCTTC. It specifies CASTLAGPHEQFF.

The sample holds one count of this clone. The chain uses TRBV7-9 and TRBJ2-2; D possibly corresponds to TRBD1 (6 bases). This CDR3 spans 16 amino acids. CDR1 SEHNR and CDR2 FQNEAQ come from the germline V gene (reference sequence). V was trimmed by 5 bases and J by 2 bases, leaving 15 bases between them. The DNA for the CDR3 is TGTGCCAGCAGCCCTCCTACGGGACACAACACCGGGGAGCTGTTTTTT. Its protein product is CASSPPTGHNTGELFF.

The gene calls are TRBV27 and TRBJ2-1; 10 bases align to TRBD2. This CDR3 has 15 residues. Germline V gene data show CDR1 as MNHEY and CDR2 as SMNVEV (reference sequence). V shed 6 bases and J 8 bases; nucleotides not matched to a gene: 10. The CDR3 loop reads CASSQAGGLFDEQFF. The CDR3, as DNA: TGTGCCAGCAGCCAAGCGGGAGGGCTCTTCGATGAGCAGTTCTTC.

The sample holds one count of this clone. The chain uses TRBV7-2 and TRBJ1-5, with 7 bases aligning to TRBD1. CDR1 is SGHTA and CDR2 is FQGNSA in the germline V gene. CDR3 length equals 14 residues. After removal of 5 bases from V and 4 bases from J, the junction contained 5 bases not matched to a gene. The chain's CDR3 is CASSPGTANQPQHF. The CDR3 coding sequence is TGTGCCAGCAGCCCCGGGACAGCTAATCAGCCCCAGCATTTT.

The rearrangement links TRBV11-2 to TRBJ2-4, with 9 bases aligning to TRBD2. Germline V gene data show CDR1 as SGHAT and CDR2 as FQNNGV. This CDR3 is built from 18 residues. Losses at the gene ends were 3 bases for V and 0 bases for J; bases not matched to a gene: 9. CDR3 protein: CASSFRLAGPVAKNIQYF. The CDR3 DNA is TGTGCCAGCAGCTTTAGGCTAGCGGGGCCGGTAGCCAAAAACATTCAGTACTTC.

This clone appeared once. V and J are TRBV5-1 and TRBJ1-6; 9 bases agree with TRBD1. Germline CDR1 and CDR2: SGHRS and YFSETQ. Trimming cost V 4 bases and J 10 bases; bases outside gene matches: 9. The CDR3 is 15 residues long. The CDR3 protein is CASSAGQGYLSPLHF. CDR3 nucleotide sequence: TGCGCCAGCAGCGCAGGACAGGGGTATTTATCACCCCTCCACTTT.

The chain uses TRBV27 and TRBJ2-7; D is uncertain. The CDR3 covers 15 residues. The V and J ends lost 0 bases and 0 bases respectively, with 9 bases between them. Germline V gene data show CDR1 as MNHEY and CDR2 as SMNVEV (reference sequence). The CDR3 region is CASSLSWLPSYEQYF. In DNA form, the CDR3 reads TGTGCCAGCAGTTTATCGTGGCTGCCCTCCTACGAGCAGTACTTC.

This chain joins TRBV27 and TRBJ2-3; D gene ambiguous. Between the trimmed V and J ends, which lost 3 bases and 2 bases, there was a span of 6 bases. In germline, CDR1 is MNHEY, CDR2 SMNVEV (reference sequence). CDR3 length equals 13 residues. CDR3 protein: CASSFVLTDTQYF. The CDR3 DNA reads TGTGCCAGCAGTTTCGTCCTCACAGATACGCAGTATTTT.

The genes are TRBV6-6 and TRBJ2-1; TRBD1 matches 7 bases. Germline loops: CDR1 MNHNY, CDR2 SVGAGI (reference sequence). CDR3 size: 14 residues. Trimming took 6 bases from V and 5 from J; bases not matched to a gene: 7. The CDR3 sequence is CASSTTGTDNEQFF. The CDR3 DNA is TGTGCCAGCAGCACGACAGGGACCGACAATGAGCAGTTCTTC.